The present T cell receptor (beta chain) was sequenced within a study of identical twins. The CDR3 extends over 15 amino acids. Germline assignment: CDR1 SGHTA and CDR2 FQGNSA. Trimming cost V 2 bases and J 7 bases, with 17 bases left between them. TCRdb redid the calling of the 5' RACE reads with MiXCR, one entry per CDR3 protein. The repertoire includes approximately 240,000 distinct CDR3 sequences, over 11% of them detected once, and 7% to 9% sits in the top ten. The TCR sequence derives from a woman aged 18-29 years in good health. The chain uses TRBV7-2 and TRBJ2-5, with D possibly being TRBD2 (6 bases). Sequencing input: memory (CD45RO+) T cells sorted from blood. CDR3 coding DNA: TGTGCCAGCAGCTTATTGGGGGGAGGCGAAAGGACCCAGTACTTC. It codes for CASSLLGGGERTQYF.